The 20 T cell receptor beta chains presented below share a single source sample, sequenced in a study of cytomegalovirus exposure and HLA in healthy donors. PCR primers comprised 60 Vbeta and 13 Jbeta primers. Data came from immunoSEQ multiplex PCR; TCRdb stores just in-frame clones and leaves some out. The data show about 180,000 clones, roughly four fifths seen once. Sequencing was carried out using PBMCs. The receptors were sampled from a male donor in good health and CMV-seronegative.

The rearrangement links TRBV6-6 to TRBJ1-1; D is possibly TRBD1 (5 bases). The germline gives CDR1 MNHNY, CDR2 SVGAGI (reference sequence). This CDR3 spans 14 amino acids. The ends were cut back, 7 bases at V and 8 bases at J, with 20 bases in the middle. The CDR3: CASIPSGGREEAFF. In DNA, the CDR3 is TGTGCCAGCATCCCATCTGGGGGGAGGGAAGAAGCTTTCTTT.

A few counts support this clone. The gene calls are TRBV5-4 and TRBJ1-2; TRBD1 is a possible D gene (5 bases). The germline CDR1 and CDR2 sequences are SGHNT and YYREEE (reference sequence). V shed 4 bases and J shed 4 bases, with 14 bases lying between them. This CDR3 has 14 amino acids. This chain's CDR3 is CASSQDKTSYGYTF. The CDR3 DNA is TGTGCCAGCAGCCAGGACAAAACCTCCTATGGCTACACCTTC.

The chain carries TRBV18 and TRBJ2-1; 10 bases align to TRBD2. The CDR3 covers 17 residues. The trim removed 2 bases at V and 4 bases at J, leaving 8 bases unmatched. Germline lookup yields CDR1 KGHSH and CDR2 LQKENI. The CDR3 bases are TGTGCCAGCTCACCAGGGATAGCGGGGGGTCGATACAATGAGCAGTTCTTC. This codes for CASSPGIAGGRYNEQFF.

The chain joins TRBV27 to TRBJ2-7, with 8 positions matching TRBD1. Germline lookup yields CDR1 MNHEY and CDR2 SMNVEV (reference sequence). The CDR3 length is 14 residues. J lost 2 bases, V lost 3 bases, and 3 bases had no gene match. The CDR3 region has the DNA TGTGCCAGCAGTTTGGCAGGGGGCCCCTACGAGCAGTACTTC. Translated, it gives CASSLAGGPYEQYF.

CDR3 residues: CASSPGGTASYEQYF. The CDR3 DNA reads as TGTGCCAGCAGTCCCGGGGGGACCGCCTCCTACGAGCAGTACTTC. V and J are TRBV6-1 and TRBJ2-7, with TRBD2 identical over 7 bases. The CDR3 is made up of 15 amino acids. V trimming: 5 bases; J trimming: 0 bases; junction bases outside the gene matches: 7. Germline values: CDR1 MNHNS, CDR2 SASEGT.

Concerning this clone itself: Other DNA sequences in this sample translate to the same CDR3. This chain links TRBV7-9 with TRBJ2-3; no clear D gene. From germline, CDR1 is SEHNR and CDR2 FQNEAQ (reference sequence). V was clipped by 5 bases and J by 2 bases, with 5 bases between them. This CDR3 is 12 amino acids long. CDR3: CASSPSTDTQYF. The DNA of the CDR3 is TGTGCCAGCAGCCCCTCCACAGATACGCAGTATTTT.

This clone was found a few times. This chain uses TRBV11-2 with TRBJ2-2; no reliable D call. CDR1 is SGHAT and CDR2 is FQNNGV in the germline V gene. The CDR3 covers 13 residues. V was shortened by 0 bases and J by 6 bases, with 5 bases between the two germline ends. The CDR3 nucleotides read TGTGCCAGCAGCTTAGATCTACCCGGGGAGCTGTTTTTT. It yields the protein CASSLDLPGELFF.

The chain has TRBV5-6 and TRBJ2-7; D possibly corresponds to TRBD2 (6 bases). V shed 4 bases and J shed 7 bases, with 18 bases lying between them. Germline-derived CDR1 and CDR2 are SGHDT and YYEEEE. The CDR3 runs to 14 residues. The CDR3, as DNA: TGTGCCAGCAGCGAAGGGACGGGACTTGGGGAGCAGTACTTC. Amino acid sequence: CASSEGTGLGEQYF.

This chain links TRBV30 with TRBJ2-3, with D uncertain. With 8 bases removed from V and 0 bases from J, the gap between germline ends came to 9 bases. There are 12 residues in the CDR3. Germline CDR1 is GTSNPN and CDR2 is SVGIG (reference sequence). The CDR3 is CAGTTSTDTQYF. CDR3 DNA: TGTGCCGGCACGACTAGCACAGATACGCAGTATTTT.

This chain uses TRBV30 with TRBJ2-1, with TRBD1 as a possible D gene (5 bases). CDR3 length: 12 amino acids. V was shortened by 8 bases and J by 4 bases, with 12 bases between the two germline ends. Germline loops: CDR1 GTSNPN, CDR2 SVGIG (reference sequence). The CDR3 here is CAARQNYNEQFF. The CDR3 nucleotides are TGTGCCGCCAGACAGAATTACAATGAGCAGTTCTTC.

A word on this clone: Other DNA sequences in the sample encode the same CDR3. This sequence joins TRBV6-5 and TRBJ1-2; TRBD1 is a possible D gene (5 bases). The germline gives CDR1 MNHEY, CDR2 SVGAGI. This CDR3 is built from 14 residues. Trimming took off 3 bases at V and 5 bases at J, with 13 bases between the two ends. CDR3 sequence (DNA): TGTGCCAGCAGTTATTCCACAGGAGGGTATGGCTACACCTTC. It codes for CASSYSTGGYGYTF.

DNA for the CDR3: TGTGCCTGGAACAGGGATAATGGAAACACCATATATTTT. Encoded protein: CAWNRDNGNTIYF. The chain is built from TRBV30 and TRBJ1-3; a weak D match, TRBD1 (6 bases). The CDR3 totals 13 residues. V gave up 4 bases and J gave up 3 bases, with 10 bases separating them. From germline, CDR1 is GTSNPN and CDR2 SVGIG (reference sequence). Looking up the rest from reference TRBV30 and TRBJ1-3 gives the full variable domain: SQTIHQWPATLVQPVGSPLSLECTVEGTSNPNLYWYRQAAGRGLQLLFYSVGIGQISSEVPQNLSASRPQDRQFILSSKKLLLSDSGFYLCAWNRDNGNTIYFGEGSWLTVV.

The chain links TRBV28 to TRBJ1-3, with D maybe TRBD1 (5 bases). Germline CDR1 reads MDHEN; CDR2 reads SYDVKM. V lost 3 bases, J lost 3 bases, and 12 bases lay in between. The CDR3 length is 15 residues. CDR3 sequence (DNA): TGTGCCAGCAGTTTGGGGCAGCCAAATGGAAACACCATATATTTT. Translation: CASSLGQPNGNTIYF.

The J gene is TRBJ1-5, the V gene TRBV6-1, with D possibly TRBD1 on 6 matching bases. The CDR3 is 14 residues long. Germline V gene data show CDR1 as MNHNS and CDR2 as SASEGT. V gave up 5 bases and J gave up 3 bases, with 11 bases separating them. The chain's CDR3 is CASSQRDINQPQHF. CDR3 nucleotide sequence: TGTGCCAGCAGTCAGCGGGACATCAATCAGCCCCAGCATTTT.

This rearrangement joins TRBV4-3 to TRBJ2-1; 11 nucleotides align to TRBD2. The CDR3 covers 15 residues. The trim removed 1 base at V and 9 bases at J, leaving 5 bases unmatched. Per germline, CDR1 LGHNA and CDR2 YSLEER. CDR3 protein: CASSQVTSGSVEQFF. The CDR3 bases are TGCGCCAGCAGCCAAGTAACTAGCGGGAGTGTTGAGCAGTTCTTC.

The V gene is TRBV9, the J gene TRBJ2-3; D possibly corresponds to TRBD1 (6 bases). CDR1 and CDR2 from the germline V gene are SGDLS and YYNGEE. The CDR3 is made up of 15 amino acids. V lost 2 bases, J lost 2 bases, and 12 bases lay in between. CDR3 coding DNA: TGTGCCAGCAGCGTCGTCGGGACAAACACAGATACGCAGTATTTT. Protein sequence: CASSVVGTNTDTQYF.

This clone was detected a few times. V usage is TRBV16 and J usage is TRBJ2-2, with D perhaps matching TRBD2 (5 bases). V shed 4 bases and J shed 4 bases, with 10 bases lying between them. The CDR3 has 14 residues. Germline V gene data show CDR1 as KGHSY and CDR2 as FQNENV. CDR3 sequence reads: CASSLDGVTGELFF. The CDR3, as DNA: TGTGCCAGCAGCCTGGACGGGGTCACCGGGGAGCTGTTTTTT.

The rearrangement links TRBV30 to TRBJ1-2; 8 bases agree with TRBD1. Germline V CDR1 and CDR2: GTSNPN, SVGIG (reference sequence). The V segment lost 3 bases and the J segment 3 bases; nucleotides outside the gene matches: 9. CDR3 length: 15 amino acids. This chain's CDR3 is CAWSLSGTGHYGYTF. As DNA, the CDR3 is TGTGCCTGGAGCCTTTCCGGGACAGGTCACTATGGCTACACCTTC. Drawing the rest from reference TRBV30 and TRBJ1-2, the complete variable domain is SQTIHQWPATLVQPVGSPLSLECTVEGTSNPNLYWYRQAAGRGLQLLFYSVGIGQISSEVPQNLSASRPQDRQFILSSKKLLLSDSGFYLCAWSLSGTGHYGYTFGSGTRLTVV.

This clone was observed a single time. The rearrangement links TRBV28 to TRBJ1-2, with D possibly being TRBD1 (6 bases). This CDR3 spans 14 amino acids. V lost 2 bases, J lost 4 bases, and 11 bases lay in between. Germline V gene sequence: CDR1 MDHEN, CDR2 SYDVKM. CDR3 DNA sequence: TGTGCCAGCAGTTTAGTAGCCAGGGGCTATGGCTACACCTTC. It codes for CASSLVARGYGYTF.

The chain links TRBV28 to TRBJ1-2; possibly TRBD1 for D (6 bases). This CDR3 is 14 amino acids long. The V gene's germline CDR1 is MDHEN and CDR2 SYDVKM. Trimming left V 4 bases short and J 6 bases short, with 15 bases between. CDR3 sequence reads: CASSSRGAIDGYTF. The DNA of the CDR3 is TGTGCCAGCAGTTCACGGGGGGCGATCGATGGCTACACCTTC.